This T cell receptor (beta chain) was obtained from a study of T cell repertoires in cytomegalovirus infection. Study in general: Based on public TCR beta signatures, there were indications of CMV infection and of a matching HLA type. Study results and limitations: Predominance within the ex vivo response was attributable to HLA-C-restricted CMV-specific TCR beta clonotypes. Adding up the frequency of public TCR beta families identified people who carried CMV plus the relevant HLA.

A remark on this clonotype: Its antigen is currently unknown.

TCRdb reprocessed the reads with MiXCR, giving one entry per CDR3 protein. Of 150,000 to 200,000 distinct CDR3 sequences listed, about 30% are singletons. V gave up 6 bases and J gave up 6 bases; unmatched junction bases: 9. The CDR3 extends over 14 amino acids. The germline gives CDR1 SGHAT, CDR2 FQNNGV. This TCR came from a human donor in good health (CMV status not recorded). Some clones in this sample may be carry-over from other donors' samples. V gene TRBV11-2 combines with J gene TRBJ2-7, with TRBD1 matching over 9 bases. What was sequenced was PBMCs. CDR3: CASSSSDRGGEQYF. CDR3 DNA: TGTGCCAGCAGTTCCTCGGACAGGGGAGGCGAGCAGTACTTC.